This T cell receptor beta chain is from a study of molecular identifiers for immune sequencing clone quantification. This clonotype was seen ten or more times. TCRdb re-called the PCR reads through MiXCR, storing one row per CDR3 protein. The table lists some 320,000 distinct CDR3 sequences, 24% of them singletons. The sequence derives from a human donor in good health. Some libraries in this study had Jurkat cell RNA spiked in. Material: naive CD8+ T cells from blood, with Jurkat cell RNA spiked in. Subset noted: FACS-sorted CD8+CD4-CCR7+CD45RA+ naive T cells.

The CDR3 sequence is CASSLLAGGPDTQYF. CDR3 coding DNA: TGTGCCAGCAGCTTACTAGCGGGAGGGCCAGATACGCAGTATTTT. This sequence joins TRBV7-2 and TRBJ2-3; 12 bases map to TRBD2. Germline CDR1 reads SGHTA; CDR2 reads FQGNSA. This CDR3 comprises 15 residues. V gave up 2 bases and J gave up 4 bases; unmatched junction bases: 1.